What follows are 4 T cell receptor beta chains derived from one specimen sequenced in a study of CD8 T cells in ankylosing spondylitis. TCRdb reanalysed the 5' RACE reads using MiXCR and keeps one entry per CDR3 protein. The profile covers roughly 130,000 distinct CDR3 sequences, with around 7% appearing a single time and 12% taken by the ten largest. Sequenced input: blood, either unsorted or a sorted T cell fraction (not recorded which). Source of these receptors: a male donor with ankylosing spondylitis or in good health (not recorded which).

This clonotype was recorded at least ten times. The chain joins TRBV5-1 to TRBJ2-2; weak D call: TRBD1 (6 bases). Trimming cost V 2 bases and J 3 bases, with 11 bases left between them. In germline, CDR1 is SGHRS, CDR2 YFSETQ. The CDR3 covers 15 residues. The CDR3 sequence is CASSLLQGDTGELFF. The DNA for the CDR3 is TGCGCCAGCAGCTTACTACAGGGCGACACCGGGGAGCTGTTTTTT.

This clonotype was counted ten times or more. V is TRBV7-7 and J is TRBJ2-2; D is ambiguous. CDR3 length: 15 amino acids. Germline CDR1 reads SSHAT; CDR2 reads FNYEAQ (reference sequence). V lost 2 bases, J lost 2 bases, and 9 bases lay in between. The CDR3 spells CASSLNPGNTGELFF. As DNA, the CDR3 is TGTGCCAGCAGCTTAAACCCGGGTAACACCGGGGAGCTGTTTTTT.

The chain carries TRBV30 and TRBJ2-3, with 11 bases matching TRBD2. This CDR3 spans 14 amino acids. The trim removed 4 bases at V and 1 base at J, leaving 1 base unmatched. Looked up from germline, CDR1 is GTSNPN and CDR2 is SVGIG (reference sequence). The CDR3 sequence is CAWKLAGGTDTQYF. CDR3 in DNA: TGTGCCTGGAAACTAGCGGGGGGCACAGATACGCAGTATTTT.

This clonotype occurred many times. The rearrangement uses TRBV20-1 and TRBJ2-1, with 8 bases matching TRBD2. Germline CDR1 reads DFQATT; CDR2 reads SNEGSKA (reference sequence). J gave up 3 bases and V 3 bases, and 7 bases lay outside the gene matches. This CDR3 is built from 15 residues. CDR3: CSARIGTSRYNEQFF. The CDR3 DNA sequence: TGCAGTGCTAGGATCGGGACTAGTCGCTACAATGAGCAGTTCTTC.